This T cell receptor beta chain was sequenced during a study of CD8+ T cells in alopecia areata. Reverse transcription of extracted RNA yielded cDNA, which provided the sequencing template. Sequenced by immunoSEQ multiplex PCR; TCRdb stores in-frame clones only, minus some. The sample lists 100,000 to 150,000 clones, over 55% seen once, with 5.7% in the top ten. The CDR3 extends over 13 amino acids. The V and J ends lost 5 bases and 2 bases respectively, with 8 bases between them. The germline V gene encodes CDR1 MNHEY and CDR2 SVGAGI. Indicated treatment: oral pan-JAK inhibitor, 5-10 mg twice daily. Both peripheral blood and punch biopsies of lesional scalp skin were obtained from patients who had alopecia areata.

The chain combines TRBV6-5 with TRBJ2-3; the D is unclear. The material sequenced was CD4+ T cells sorted from blood, taken at week 4, from a patient treated with tofacitinib. The clonotype comes from a human donor with alopecia areata. CDR3 loop: CASSEAYTDTQYF. In nucleotides, the CDR3 is TGTGCCAGCAGTGAAGCCTACACAGATACGCAGTATTTT.